This TCR beta chain was profiled in a study of blood T cell repertoires in COVID-19. Study context: Some COVID-19 samples were acute and others convalescent; all came from the United States, Italy and Spain. In each case, the material was cDNA or gDNA derived from T cells, B-cell-depleted T cells, or PBMCs.

Per the study methods: For nucleated cells, counts were estimated from reference gene primer amplification. Sequenced by immunoSEQ multiplex PCR; TCRdb stores in-frame clones only, minus some. V and J calls and clone size are as listed in that table; D and trimming were resolved from the DNA. The sample shows 250,000 to 300,000 clones, around 89% of them seen only once. V dropped 7 bases and J dropped 3 bases, with 10 bases sitting between them. CDR3 size: 13 residues. Germline lookup yields CDR1 MNHEY and CDR2 SVGAGI. The sequencing input was peripheral blood. The clonotype comes from a woman aged 40 to 55 with acute or convalescent COVID-19. The rearrangement uses TRBV6-5 and TRBJ1-5, with D uncertain. Here the CDR3 reads CASNREVNQPQHF. As DNA, the CDR3 is TGTGCCAGCAACCGGGAAGTCAATCAGCCCCAGCATTTT.